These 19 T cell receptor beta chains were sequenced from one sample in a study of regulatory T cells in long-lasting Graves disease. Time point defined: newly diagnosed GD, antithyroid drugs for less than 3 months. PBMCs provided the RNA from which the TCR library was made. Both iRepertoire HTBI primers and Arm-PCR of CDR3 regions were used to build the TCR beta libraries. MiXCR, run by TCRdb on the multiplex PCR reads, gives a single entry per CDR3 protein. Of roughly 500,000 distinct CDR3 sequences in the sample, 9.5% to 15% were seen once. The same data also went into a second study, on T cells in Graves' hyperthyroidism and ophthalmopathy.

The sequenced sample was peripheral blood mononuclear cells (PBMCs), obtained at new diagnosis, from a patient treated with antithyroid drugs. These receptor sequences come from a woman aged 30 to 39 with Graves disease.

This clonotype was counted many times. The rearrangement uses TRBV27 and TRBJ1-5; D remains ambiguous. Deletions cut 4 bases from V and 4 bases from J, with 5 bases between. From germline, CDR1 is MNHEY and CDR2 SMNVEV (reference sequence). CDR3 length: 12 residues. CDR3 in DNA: TGTGCCAGCAGTTCTGGTAATCAGCCCCAGCATTTT. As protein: CASSSGNQPQHF.

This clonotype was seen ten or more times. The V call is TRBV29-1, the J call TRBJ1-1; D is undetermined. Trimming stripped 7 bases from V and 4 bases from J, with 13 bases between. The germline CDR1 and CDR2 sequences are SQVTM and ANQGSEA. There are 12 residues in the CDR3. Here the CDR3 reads CSATTRTTEAFF. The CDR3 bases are TGCAGCGCAACGACTAGGACCACTGAAGCTTTCTTT.

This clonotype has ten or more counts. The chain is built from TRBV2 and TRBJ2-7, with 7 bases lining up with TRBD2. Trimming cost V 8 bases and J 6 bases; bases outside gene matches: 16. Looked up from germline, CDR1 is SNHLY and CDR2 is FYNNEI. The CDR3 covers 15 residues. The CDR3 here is CASFFGGGGSTEQYF. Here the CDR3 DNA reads TGTGCCAGCTTTTTTGGAGGCGGCGGGAGCACCGAGCAGTACTTC.

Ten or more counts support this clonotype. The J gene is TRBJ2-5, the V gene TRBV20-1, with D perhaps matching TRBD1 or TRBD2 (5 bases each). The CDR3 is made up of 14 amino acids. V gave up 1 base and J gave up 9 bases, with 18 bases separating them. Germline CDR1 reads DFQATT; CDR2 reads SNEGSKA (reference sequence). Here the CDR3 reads CSARVGDGMGAQYF. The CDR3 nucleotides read TGCAGTGCTAGAGTTGGAGACGGAATGGGGGCCCAGTACTTC.

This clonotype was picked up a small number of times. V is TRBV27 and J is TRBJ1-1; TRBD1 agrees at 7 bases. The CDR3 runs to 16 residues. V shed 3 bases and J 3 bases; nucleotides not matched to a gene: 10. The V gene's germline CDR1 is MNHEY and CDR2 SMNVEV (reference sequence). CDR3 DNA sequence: TGTGCCAGCAGTTTCCAATCAGGACAGGATTACACTGAAGCTTTCTTT. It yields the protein CASSFQSGQDYTEAFF.

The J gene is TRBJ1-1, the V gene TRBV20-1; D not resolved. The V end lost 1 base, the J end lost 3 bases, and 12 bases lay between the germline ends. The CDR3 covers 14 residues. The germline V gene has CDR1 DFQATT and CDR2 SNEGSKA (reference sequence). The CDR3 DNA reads TGCAGTGCTAGAGCCCCCGTAAGTCACACTGAAGCTTTCTTT. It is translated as CSARAPVSHTEAFF.

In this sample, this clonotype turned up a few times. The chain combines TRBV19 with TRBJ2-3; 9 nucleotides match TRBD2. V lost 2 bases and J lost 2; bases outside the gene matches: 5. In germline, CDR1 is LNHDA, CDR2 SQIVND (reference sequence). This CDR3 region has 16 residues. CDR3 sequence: CASSIRLADYTDTQYF. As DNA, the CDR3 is TGTGCCAGTAGTATACGACTAGCGGATTACACAGATACGCAGTATTTT.

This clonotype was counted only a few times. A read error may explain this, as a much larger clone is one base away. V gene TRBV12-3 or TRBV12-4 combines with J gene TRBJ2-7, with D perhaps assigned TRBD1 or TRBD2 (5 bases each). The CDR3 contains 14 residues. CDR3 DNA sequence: TGTGCCAGCAGGACAACTGGGTATAGGGACGAGCAGCACTTC. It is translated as CASRTTGYRDEQHF.

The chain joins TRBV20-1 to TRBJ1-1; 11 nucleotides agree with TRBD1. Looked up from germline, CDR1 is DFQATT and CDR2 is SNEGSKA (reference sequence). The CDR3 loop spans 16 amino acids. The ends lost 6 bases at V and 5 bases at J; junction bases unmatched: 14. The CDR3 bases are TGCAGTGCCTCCGGACAGGGGGCCATCCCGAGGACTGAAGCTTTCTTT. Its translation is CSASGQGAIPRTEAFF.

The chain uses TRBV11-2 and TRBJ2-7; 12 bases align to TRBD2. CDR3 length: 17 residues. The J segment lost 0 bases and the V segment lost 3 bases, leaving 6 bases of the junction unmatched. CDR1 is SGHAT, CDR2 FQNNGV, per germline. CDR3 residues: CASSFRTSGVFSYEQYF. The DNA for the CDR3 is TGTGCCAGCAGCTTCAGGACTAGCGGGGTCTTCTCCTACGAGCAGTACTTC.

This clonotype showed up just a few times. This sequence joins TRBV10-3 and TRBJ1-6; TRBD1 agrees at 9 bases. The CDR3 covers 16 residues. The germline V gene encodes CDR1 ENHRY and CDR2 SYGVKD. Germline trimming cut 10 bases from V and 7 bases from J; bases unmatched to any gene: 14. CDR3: CATGTGKLIWNSPLHF. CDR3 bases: TGTGCCACGGGGACAGGGAAACTCATTTGGAATTCACCCCTCCACTTT.

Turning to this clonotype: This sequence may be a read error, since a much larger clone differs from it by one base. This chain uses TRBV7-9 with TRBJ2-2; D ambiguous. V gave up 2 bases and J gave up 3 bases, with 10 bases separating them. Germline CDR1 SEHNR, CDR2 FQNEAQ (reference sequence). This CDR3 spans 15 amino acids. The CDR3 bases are TGTGCCAGCAGCTTAAAGGGATCGGACACCGGGGAGCTGTTTTTT. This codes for CASSLKGSDTGELFF.

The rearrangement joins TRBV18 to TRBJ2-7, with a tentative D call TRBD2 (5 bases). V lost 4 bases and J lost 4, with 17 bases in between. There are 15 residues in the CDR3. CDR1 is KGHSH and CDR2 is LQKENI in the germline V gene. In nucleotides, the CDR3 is TGTGCCAGCTCACGGCTCCGGGATTCACTTTACGAGCAGTACTTC. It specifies CASSRLRDSLYEQYF.

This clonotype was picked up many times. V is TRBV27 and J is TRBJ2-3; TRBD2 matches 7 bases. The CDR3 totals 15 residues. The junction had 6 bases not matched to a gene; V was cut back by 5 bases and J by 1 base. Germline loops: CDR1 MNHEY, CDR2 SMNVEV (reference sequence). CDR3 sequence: CASSLRLAGTDTQYF. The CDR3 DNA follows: TGTGCCAGCAGTCTCAGACTAGCCGGCACAGATACGCAGTATTTT.

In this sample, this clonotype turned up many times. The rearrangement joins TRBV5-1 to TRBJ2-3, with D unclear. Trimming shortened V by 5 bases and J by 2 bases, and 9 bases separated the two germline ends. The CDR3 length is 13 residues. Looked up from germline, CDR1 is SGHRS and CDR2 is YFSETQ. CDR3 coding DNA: TGCGCCAGCAGTTTTCGGGCCACAGATACGCAGTATTTT. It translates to CASSFRATDTQYF. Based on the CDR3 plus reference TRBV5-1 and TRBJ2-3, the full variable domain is KAGVTQTPRYLIKTRGQQVTLSCSPISGHRSVSWYQQTPGQGLQFLFEYFSETQRNKGNFPGRFSGRQFSNSRSEMNVSTLELGDSALYLCASSFRATDTQYFGPGTRLTVL.

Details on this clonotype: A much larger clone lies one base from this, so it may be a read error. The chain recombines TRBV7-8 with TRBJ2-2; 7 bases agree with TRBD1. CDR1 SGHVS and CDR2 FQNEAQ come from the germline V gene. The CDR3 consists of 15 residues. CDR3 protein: CARSPHQGVGGELFF. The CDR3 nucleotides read TGTGCCCGCAGCCCTCATCAGGGGGTAGGAGGGGAGCTGTTTTTT.

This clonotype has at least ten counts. The CDR3 DNA reads TGTGCCAGCAGCCGAATAACAGGGCAAGAGACCCAGTACTTC. This gives the protein CASSRITGQETQYF. This chain joins TRBV11-2 and TRBJ2-5; D perhaps matches TRBD1 (6 bases). Germline assignment: CDR1 SGHAT and CDR2 FQNNGV. The CDR3 runs to 14 residues. V gave up 5 bases and J gave up 2 bases, with 12 bases separating them. The full variable domain, rest sourced from reference TRBV11-2 and TRBJ2-5, is EAGVAQSPRYKIIEKRQSVAFWCNPISGHATLYWYQQILGQGPKLLIQFQNNGVVDDSQLPKDRFSAERLKGVDSTLKIQPAKLEDSAVYLCASSRITGQETQYFGPGTRLLVL.

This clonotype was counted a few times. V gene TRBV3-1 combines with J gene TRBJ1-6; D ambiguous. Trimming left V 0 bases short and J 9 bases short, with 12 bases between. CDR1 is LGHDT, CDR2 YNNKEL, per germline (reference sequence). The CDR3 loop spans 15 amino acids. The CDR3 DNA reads TGTGCCAGCAGCCAAGATAAAAGGATAGGTTCACCCCTCCACTTT. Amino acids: CASSQDKRIGSPLHF.

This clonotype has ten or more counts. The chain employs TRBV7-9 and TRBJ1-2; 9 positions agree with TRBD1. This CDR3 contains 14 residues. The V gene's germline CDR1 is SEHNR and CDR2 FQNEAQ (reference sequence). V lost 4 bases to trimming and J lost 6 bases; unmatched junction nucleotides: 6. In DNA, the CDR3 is TGTGCCAGCAGCTACCCCGGGACAGGGAATGGCTACACCTTC. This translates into CASSYPGTGNGYTF. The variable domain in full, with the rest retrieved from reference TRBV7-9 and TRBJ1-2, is DTGVSQNPRHKITKRGQNVTFRCDPISEHNRLYWYRQTLGQGPEFLTYFQNEAQLEKSRLLSDRFSAERPKGSFSTLEIQRTEQGDSAMYLCASSYPGTGNGYTFGSGTRLTVV.